The 18 T cell receptor beta chains below come from one sample, sequenced in a study of cytomegalovirus exposure and HLA in healthy donors. Primers for the PCR totalled 60 Vbeta and 13 Jbeta. Using immunoSEQ multiplex PCR, the repertoire was profiled, and TCRdb retains in-frame clones only, with some absent. The sample contains fewer than 200,000 clones, 79% of which appear only once. Input material: PBMCs. The receptor set was obtained from a man aged 35-49 years in good health and CMV-seronegative.

The chain is built from TRBV6-1 and TRBJ2-4; 7 bases agree with TRBD1. J gave up 2 bases and V 8 bases, and 9 bases lay outside the gene matches. The CDR3 is 15 amino acids. Germline V lookup: CDR1 MNHNS, CDR2 SASEGT. The CDR3 loop is CASATGVASKNIQYF. As DNA, the CDR3 is TGTGCCAGCGCAACAGGGGTGGCGTCCAAAAACATTCAGTACTTC.

This chain connects TRBV30 to TRBJ2-1; 10 bases are shared with TRBD2. J lost 12 bases, V lost 3 bases, and 8 bases had no gene match. Germline CDR1 and CDR2: GTSNPN and SVGIG (reference sequence). This CDR3 spans 13 amino acids. CDR3 in amino acids: CAWRRAGGDGQFF. The CDR3 coding sequence is TGTGCCTGGAGGCGAGCGGGAGGGGATGGGCAGTTCTTC.

This clone was counted a few times. CDR3 nucleotides: TGTGCCAGCAGTGAACCCGGGGGAGGAACTGAAGCTTTCTTT. Amino acid sequence: CASSEPGGGTEAFF. This chain connects TRBV6-1 to TRBJ1-1, with TRBD1 as a possible D gene (5 bases). Germline lookup yields CDR1 MNHNS and CDR2 SASEGT. This CDR3 region has 14 residues. The germline V and J ends were trimmed by 2 bases and 5 bases, with 12 bases remaining between them.

This chain links TRBV10-1 with TRBJ2-5, with 9 bases aligning to TRBD2. Matching the DNA end better, TRBJ2-7 makes the J call doubtful. CDR3 length: 17 amino acids. Germline assignment: CDR1 WNHNN and CDR2 SYGVQD (reference sequence). CDR3 in DNA: TGCGCCAGCAGTAGGAGGGGGTGGCGGGAGGGCCTAGCCGAGCAGTACTTC. Its protein product is CASSRRGWREGLAEQYF.

The chain couples TRBV5-6 to TRBJ1-5, with D tentatively TRBD1 (5 bases). CDR3 length: 15 residues. V shed 7 bases and J shed 6 bases, with 20 bases lying between them. Germline loops: CDR1 SGHDT, CDR2 YYEEEE. The CDR3 nucleotides are TGTGCCAGCCAGCTTGGTTCAGGGTCAAGTCAGCCCCAGCATTTT. This sequence encodes CASQLGSGSSQPQHF.

The chain joins TRBV29-1 to TRBJ2-1, with a tentative D call TRBD1 (6 bases). Germline V lookup: CDR1 SQVTM, CDR2 ANQGSEA. The CDR3 loop spans 15 amino acids. V gave up 8 bases and J gave up 6 bases, with 23 bases separating them. The CDR3 protein is CSTPGNRAIGNEQFF. Here the CDR3 DNA reads TGCAGCACCCCCGGGAACAGGGCAATCGGCAATGAGCAGTTCTTC.

This clone showed up just a few times. The chain combines TRBV4-1 with TRBJ2-1; tentative D call: TRBD1 (5 bases). V was shortened by 0 bases and J by 7 bases, with 22 bases between the two germline ends. The CDR3 consists of 18 residues. Germline CDR1 and CDR2: MGHRA and YSYEKL. CDR3 bases: TGCGCCAGCAGCCAAGATAGAATACAGGCCAGATTTGGGAATGAGCAGTTCTTC. This encodes CASSQDRIQARFGNEQFF.

This rearrangement joins TRBV5-4 to TRBJ2-3; TRBD1 aligns across 10 bases. The J segment lost 3 bases and the V segment lost 4 bases, leaving 2 bases of the junction unmatched. Germline assignment: CDR1 SGHNT and CDR2 YYREEE (reference sequence). The CDR3 extends over 14 amino acids. CDR3 coding DNA: TGTGCCAGCAGCCGGGACAGGGGTACAGATACGCAGTATTTT. It specifies CASSRDRGTDTQYF.

The rearrangement links TRBV9 to TRBJ2-5; D is perhaps TRBD2 (5 bases). The J call is doubtful: the DNA matches TRBJ2-7 better. The germline V gene encodes CDR1 SGDLS and CDR2 YYNGEE. The CDR3 contains 15 residues. This CDR3 reads CASSVSSRETYEQYF. The CDR3 DNA follows: TGTGCCAGCAGCGTAAGTTCGAGGGAGACGTACGAGCAGTACTTC.

This chain uses TRBV28 with TRBJ2-7, with 8 positions matching TRBD2. V dropped 6 bases and J dropped 7; count of bases not matched to a gene: 14. Per germline, CDR1 MDHEN and CDR2 SYDVKM. This CDR3 has 15 residues. The DNA for the CDR3 is TGTGCCAGCAGGCCCCTCGGCGGGAGGAAAGGGGAGCAGTACTTC. It yields the protein CASRPLGGRKGEQYF. The variable domain in full, completed from reference TRBV28 and TRBJ2-7, reads DVKVTQSSRYLVKRTGEKVFLECVQDMDHENMFWYRQDPGLGLRLIYFSYDVKMKEKGDIPEGYSVSREKKERFSLILESASTNQTSMYLCASRPLGGRKGEQYFGPGTRLTVT.

The rearrangement links TRBV28 to TRBJ2-7, with D tentatively TRBD1 (6 bases). This CDR3 is built from 14 residues. Trimming left V 2 bases short and J 2 bases short, with 10 bases between. The germline V gene encodes CDR1 MDHEN and CDR2 SYDVKM. The CDR3 loop is CASSLGTRPYEQYF. DNA of the CDR3: TGTGCCAGCAGTTTAGGGACACGGCCCTACGAGCAGTACTTC.

The chain joins TRBV2 to TRBJ2-4; a possible D gene is TRBD1 (5 bases). The CDR3 consists of 14 residues. Germline loops: CDR1 SNHLY, CDR2 FYNNEI. V was pared by 11 bases and J by 0 bases, with 14 bases between. The CDR3 DNA reads as TGTGCCGGACATAGAGGAGTAGCCAAAAACATTCAGTACTTC. As protein: CAGHRGVAKNIQYF.

CDR3 sequence: CASSLVASGRGRGETQYF. The CDR3 region has the DNA TGCGCCAGCAGCCTGGTCGCAAGCGGGAGGGGGAGAGGTGAGACCCAGTACTTC. This chain joins TRBV5-1 and TRBJ2-5; 10 nucleotides line up with TRBD2. The CDR3 consists of 18 residues. V gave up 4 bases and J gave up 5 bases; unmatched junction bases: 17. Germline CDR1 reads SGHRS; CDR2 reads YFSETQ.

Here the CDR3 DNA reads TGCAGCCATCGGACAGTTCAAGAGACCCAGTACTTC. This codes for CSHRTVQETQYF. The V call is TRBV29-1, the J call TRBJ2-5, with TRBD1 as a possible D gene (6 bases). This CDR3 spans 12 amino acids. Germline V gene data show CDR1 as SQVTM and CDR2 as ANQGSEA. The V end lost 8 bases, the J end lost 2 bases, and 12 bases lay between the germline ends.

The table lists this clone with a count of one. V is TRBV6-5 and J is TRBJ2-7; 9 nucleotides align to TRBD1. CDR1 is MNHEY, CDR2 SVGAGI, per germline. V lost 2 bases to trimming and J lost 3 bases; unmatched junction nucleotides: 5. This CDR3 has 15 amino acids. The CDR3 sequence is CASSYTGTGHYEQYF. CDR3 nucleotide sequence: TGTGCCAGCAGTTACACCGGGACAGGGCACTACGAGCAGTACTTC.

Of note for this clone: A junction boundary mismatches the germline segment, possibly from a read error. The chain combines TRBV7-9 with TRBJ2-2, with 10 nucleotides matching TRBD2. CDR1 and CDR2 from the germline V gene are SEHNR and FQNEAQ (reference sequence). CDR3 length: 14 residues. DNA for the CDR3: TGTTCCAGCAGCTTAGCGGGGGGTACCGGGGAGCTGTTTTTT. Protein product: CSSSLAGGTGELFF.

The V gene is TRBV5-4, the J gene TRBJ2-3; 13 nucleotides agree with TRBD2. CDR1 is SGHNT, CDR2 YYREEE, per germline (reference sequence). CDR3 length equals 17 residues. The V and J ends lost 4 bases and 2 bases, in that order; junction bases with no gene match: 7. CDR3 sequence reads: CASSPRTSGRNTDTQYF. CDR3 DNA sequence: TGTGCCAGCAGCCCTAGGACTAGCGGGAGAAACACAGATACGCAGTATTTT.

V usage is TRBV7-9 and J usage is TRBJ2-3; possible D gene TRBD1, 6 bases. The CDR3 has 15 amino acids. Deletions cut 5 bases from V and 1 base from J, with 13 bases between. CDR1 is SEHNR and CDR2 is FQNEAQ in the germline V gene (reference sequence). The CDR3 region is CASSPHRVGTDTQYF. Here the CDR3 DNA reads TGTGCCAGCAGCCCCCACAGGGTTGGCACAGATACGCAGTATTTT.